This TCR beta chain comes out of a study of CD8 T cells in Susac syndrome. Overall study context: When blood was drawn, the patients with Susac syndrome were therapy-naive, on corticosteroids, or on intravenous immunoglobulin alone.

Reverse transcription of about 0.45 to 1 ug RNA was carried out with random hexamers. One entry per CDR3 protein results from TCRdb running MiXCR on the immunoSEQ multiplex PCR reads. The sample consists of some 68,000 distinct CDR3 sequences, around 93% of them appearing once. The V end lost 6 bases, the J end lost 1 base, and 11 bases lay between the germline ends. In germline, CDR1 is MNHEY, CDR2 SVGAGI. This CDR3 spans 14 amino acids. The clonotype comes from a human donor with Susac syndrome. The specimen sequenced was CD4+ T cells from PBMCs. The rearrangement links TRBV6-5 to TRBJ2-3; possibly TRBD1 or TRBD2 for D (5 bases each). CDR3 residues: CASSRGVGTDTQYF. Written as DNA, the CDR3 is TGTGCCAGCAGCCGAGGGGTAGGCACAGATACGCAGTATTTT.